The entry below gives a single T cell receptor (beta chain) sequence along with its context. Its antigen is as yet unknown. Trimming shortened V by 1 base and J by 0 bases, and 21 bases separated the two germline ends. The CDR3 loop spans 19 amino acids. Germline V gene sequence: CDR1 MDHEN, CDR2 SYDVKM. These data belong to a study of cytomegalovirus exposure and HLA in healthy donors. General study points: In vitro work confirmed that three CMV-associated chains recognize CMV antigens. At a 0.05 false discovery rate, a later analysis found 18,000 or so TCR beta sequences to be associated with HLA alleles. Follow-up analysis later connected one missense variant in DCLRE1C with trimming of TCR beta V- and J-genes.

The study ran its PCR with 60 Vbeta and 13 Jbeta primers. The repertoire was sequenced with immunoSEQ multiplex PCR; TCRdb's copy has only in-frame clones and lacks some. The sample includes around 180,000 clones, around 77% of them seen just once. Specimen: PBMCs. This clonotype was obtained from a man in his fifties or sixties in good health and CMV-seronegative. The chain employs TRBV28 and TRBJ1-1, with D uncertain. The CDR3 coding sequence is TGTGCCAGCAGTTTATTTGAGGCCAACCTCCTGCTCATGAACACTGAAGCTTTCTTT. Protein product: CASSLFEANLLLMNTEAFF.